This TCR beta chain was sequenced during a study of T cells after yellow fever vaccination (dated by TCRdb to about 2019). Background for the entire study: The SMART-Seq v4 Ultra Low Input RNA kit was used to prepare libraries from fractions with low cell numbers. To track T-cell clones before and after primary and booster YFV17D yellow fever vaccination, bulk TCR alpha and beta repertoires were sequenced longitudinally. Two healthy male donors, one aged 18 to 30 and one aged 30 to 39 years, were included in the cohort. Blood was collected at multiple timepoints before and after primary and secondary immunization, and bulk PBMC replicates and cell subsets were isolated. Study-wide findings and limitations: Because only a couple of donors were included in the study, the extent to which the findings can be generalized is limited. Computational filtering was required because FACS-sorted repertoires could contain abundant contaminating clonotypes from the bulk population. A small share of clonotypes was detected in both CD4 and CD8 compartments, with the overlap likely arising from convergent recombination. Most clones expanded after primary vaccination (96% of CD4 and around nine tenths of CD8) were re-detected after the booster, suggesting that broad memory maintenance occurred. The secondary T-cell response was found to be weaker but faster than the primary response, with a peak reached on day 5 rather than on day 15.

At least ten counts were recorded for this clonotype. Its specific antigen is unknown. No base quality values were provided; no much bigger clone lies one nucleotide off. The meaning of the sample's treatment or condition label: live attenuated yellow fever vaccine strain. PBMCs were isolated from peripheral blood using a standard Ficoll-Paque protocol. Dynabeads CD4 and CD8 positive selection kits were used to isolate the CD4 and CD8 T-cell fractions. RNA was extracted with TriZol from bulk PBMCs, CD4 and CD8 fractions, and dextramer-positive and dextramer-negative fractions. TCR cDNA was synthesized by 5'RACE template switching, through which a universal primer site and unique molecular identifiers were introduced. Priming for cDNA synthesis came from both the TCR alpha and TCR beta constant segments. Library amplification involved two PCR steps, and the second step added sample barcodes and sequencing adapters. Sequencing of libraries was done on Illumina HiSeq 2500 (2x100 bp) or NovaSeq (2x150 bp). As for how the authors treated the data: MIGEC handled demultiplexing of reads and collapsing into UMI consensus sequences, while MiXCR performed V(D)J alignment. Using edgeR on replicate PBMC samples, clonotypes were called vaccine-responding if FDR was below 0.01 and the log2 fold change was above 5 up to day 15. Each bulk clonotype was labeled CD4 or CD8 based on which sequenced repertoire, CD4 or CD8, contained the clonotype at higher abundance. TCRdb reanalyzed the raw reads on its own, using fastp at Q25 for trimming and MiXCR for clone calling, and kept in-frame beta chains. CDR3 protein sequences are deduplicated, and each keeps its most common genes and DNA. The V and J calls shown here were made by TCRdb, not taken from the authors' results. Here the sample has 120,000 or so distinct CDR3 sequences; 6.5% to 9% occur a single time. Approximately 3% of the sample comes from the top ten.

Sequences were derived from CD4+ T cells sorted from PBMCs, sampled approximately 47 days after the first yellow fever vaccination. This TCR derives from a man younger than 35 who received the YFV17D yellow fever vaccine.

In nucleotides, the sequence is TGTGCCAGCACCACGTCTAGGGACACCTATAATTCACCCCTCCACTTT. It specifies CASTTSRDTYNSPLHF. The chain uses TRBV6-4 and TRBJ1-6; TRBD1 might be the D gene, on 6 matching bases. The V and J ends are trimmed by 7 bases and 2 bases, leaving 15 bases between them. The CDR3 runs 16 amino acids, cysteine and phenylalanine included. Of all the DNA, just the CDR3 is kept, 48 bases in frame from base 1. CDR1 MRHNA and CDR2 SNTAGT are derived from the germline V gene.